This TCR beta chain derives from a study of blood T cell repertoires in COVID-19. Study summary: Material from acute and convalescent COVID-19 was sourced from the United States, Italy and Spain. Sources were T cells, B-cell-depleted T cells, or PBMCs; the material itself was cDNA or gDNA.

How the authors handled the data: Reference gene primer amplification gave nucleated cell count estimates. Method: immunoSEQ multiplex PCR; TCRdb's copy keeps in-frame clones and lacks some. The DNA was the basis for D and trimming; V, J and clone size are from that table. The profile shows around 260,000 clones, approximately 90% of them singletons. The CDR3 loop spans 13 amino acids. Per the germline V gene, CDR1 is MDHEN and CDR2 is SYDVKM. V lost 6 bases and J lost 6; bases outside the gene matches: 5. Sequencing was carried out using peripheral blood. This TCR was recovered from a man younger than 45 with acute or convalescent COVID-19. The V and J genes are TRBV28 and TRBJ1-2; 9 nucleotides align to TRBD1. The CDR3 region is CASRQQGADGYTF. For the CDR3, the DNA is TGTGCCAGCAGACAACAGGGGGCTGATGGCTACACCTTC.